The clone carrying this TCR beta chain turned up a few times. This sample is drawn from a study of human T cells and chemical hapten exposure. The CDR3 consists of 16 residues. Germline V gene sequence: CDR1 SGHRS, CDR2 YFSETQ. The J segment lost 5 bases and the V segment lost 0 bases, leaving 6 bases of the junction unmatched. Separate cDNA molecules received unique molecular identifiers, which the library attached to them. A single record per CDR3 protein comes from TCRdb applying MiXCR to the RACE reads. The table has some 96,000 distinct CDR3 sequences, 27% seen once. Time point in this sample: patch test 3, about 24 weeks after DPC sensitization. The treatment was: therapeutic diphenylcyclopropenone sensitization with weekly scalp DPC.

The source of this sequence is a man aged 35 to 55 with alopecia areata. Some clones in this sample may be carry-over from other donors' samples. V and J are TRBV5-1 and TRBJ1-4; TRBD1 aligns across 8 bases. The starting material was whole blood, obtained in connection with sensitization to the hapten diphenylcyclopropenone (DPC). Written as DNA, the CDR3 is TGCGCCAGCAGCTTGGCCCAGGGGGCAGGAAATGAAAAACTGTTTTTT. It yields the protein CASSLAQGAGNEKLFF.